The text below deals with one TCR beta chain. The antigen is undetermined. V was pared by 3 bases and J by 6 bases, with 13 bases between. Germline V gives CDR1 SGDLS, CDR2 YYNGEE. The CDR3 is 14 residues long. The data derive from a study of cytomegalovirus exposure and HLA in healthy donors. Study-level results: The study designated 150 to 200 TCR beta chains cytomegalovirus-associated.

Generated by immunoSEQ multiplex PCR, the TCRdb table keeps only in-frame clones and is missing some. The sample includes under 400,000 clones, just over 85% of them seen just once. This chain links TRBV9 with TRBJ2-1; the D is unclear. This clonotype was obtained from a woman aged 18-35 years in good health and CMV-seronegative. Sequenced: PBMCs. For the CDR3, the DNA is TGTGCCAGCAGCGCTTTCCGAGGTGGCAATGAGCAGTTCTTC. Its protein is CASSAFRGGNEQFF. Drawing the rest from reference TRBV9 and TRBJ2-1, the complete variable domain is DSGVTQTPKHLITATGQRVTLRCSPRSGDLSVYWYQQSLDQGLQFLIQYYNGEERAKGNILERFSAQQFPDLHSELNLSSLELGDSALYFCASSAFRGGNEQFFGPGTRLTVL.